Shown below are 21 T cell receptor beta chains from a single sample sequenced in a study of blood T cell repertoires in COVID-19. Only in-frame clones appear in the TCRdb table, and some are missing; sequencing was by immunoSEQ multiplex PCR. The data contain approximately 200,000 clones, approximately 87% of them singletons. Sequenced material: peripheral blood. These receptor sequences come from a man aged 55 to 70 who had recovered from COVID-19.

The chain links TRBV9 to TRBJ2-7; possible D gene TRBD2, 5 bases. Germline CDR1 is SGDLS and CDR2 is YYNGEE. V was trimmed by 0 bases and J by 6 bases, leaving 16 bases between them. The CDR3 is 15 residues long. This chain's CDR3 is CASSVASSGPGEQYF. CDR3 DNA: TGTGCCAGCAGCGTAGCATCGAGCGGCCCGGGCGAGCAGTACTTC.

The gene calls are TRBV10-1 and TRBJ2-1, with a weak D call TRBD1 (6 bases). The V end lost 8 bases, the J end lost 10 bases, and 18 bases lay between the germline ends. From germline, CDR1 is WNHNN and CDR2 SYGVQD (reference sequence). CDR3 length equals 13 residues. The CDR3 sequence: CASSRHGGHEQFF. The DNA of the CDR3 is TGCGCCAGCTCCCGTCATGGGGGACACGAGCAGTTCTTC.

The V call is TRBV6-2 or TRBV6-3, the J call TRBJ2-3; TRBD1 aligns across 11 bases. The CDR3 covers 16 residues. CDR1 and CDR2 (germline): MNHEY, SVGEGT. J lost 1 base, V lost 5 bases, and 5 bases had no gene match. CDR3 loop: CASSHPGQGGTDTQYF. The CDR3 DNA is TGTGCCAGCAGTCACCCGGGACAGGGGGGCACAGATACGCAGTATTTT.

This clone was seen a handful of times. The chain uses TRBV9 and TRBJ1-6; D might be TRBD1 (6 bases). V gave up 0 bases and J gave up 5 bases, with 9 bases separating them. This CDR3 contains 15 residues. Looked up from germline, CDR1 is SGDLS and CDR2 is YYNGEE. CDR3 bases: TGTGCCAGCAGCGTAGATCCAGGGGATAATTCACCCCTCCACTTT. It yields the protein CASSVDPGDNSPLHF.

The chain links TRBV19 to TRBJ2-6, with D perhaps matching TRBD2 (5 bases). Trimming pared 4 bases from V and 4 bases from J, leaving 14 bases between. This CDR3 spans 16 amino acids. Germline CDR1 LNHDA, CDR2 SQIVND (reference sequence). The CDR3: CASSRTGSLGANVLTF. Here the CDR3 DNA reads TGTGCCAGTAGTAGGACGGGGTCTCTGGGGGCCAACGTCCTGACTTTC.

This clone was counted only a few times. The V call is TRBV30, the J call TRBJ1-6; possibly TRBD1 for D (6 bases). Germline assignment: CDR1 GTSNPN and CDR2 SVGIG (reference sequence). Trimming took off 8 bases at V and 7 bases at J, with 15 bases between the two ends. This CDR3 is 13 amino acids long. In DNA form, the CDR3 reads TGTGCCGTAGGGGGGGCTCACAATTCACCCCTCCACTTT. Translation gives CAVGGAHNSPLHF.

V and J are TRBV28 and TRBJ1-1; 9 bases are shared with TRBD1. Germline lookup yields CDR1 MDHEN and CDR2 SYDVKM. J lost 1 base, V lost 10 bases, and 7 bases had no gene match. This CDR3 contains 14 residues. This CDR3 is CATRSGQGNTEAFF. The CDR3 bases are TGTGCCACCCGTTCGGGACAGGGGAACACTGAAGCTTTCTTT.

The chain is built from TRBV27 and TRBJ2-7; a possible D gene is TRBD1 (6 bases). V shed 0 bases and J shed 4 bases, with 13 bases lying between them. The CDR3 is 15 amino acids. The germline CDR1 and CDR2 sequences are MNHEY and SMNVEV (reference sequence). In DNA, the CDR3 is TGTGCCAGCAGTTTATCGGTAGCAGGGGTATACGAGCAGTACTTC. Its translation is CASSLSVAGVYEQYF.

The chain uses TRBV7-9 and TRBJ1-4; D ambiguous. This CDR3 comprises 13 residues. Trimming cost V 5 bases and J 7 bases, with 11 bases left between them. Germline assignment: CDR1 SEHNR and CDR2 FQNEAQ (reference sequence). CDR3 in amino acids: CASSPASGEKLFF. CDR3 sequence (DNA): TGTGCCAGCAGCCCCGCCTCAGGTGAAAAACTGTTTTTT.

V is TRBV10-3 and J is TRBJ2-7; TRBD1 might be the D (5 bases). CDR1 is ENHRY, CDR2 SYGVKD, per germline. CDR3 length equals 15 residues. Trimming removed 4 bases at V and 2 bases at J, with 15 bases between. This CDR3 is CAISGGGQGTYEQYF. The CDR3 DNA reads TGTGCCATCAGTGGGGGTGGGCAGGGAACCTACGAGCAGTACTTC.

Only one count was recorded for this clone. CDR3 sequence (DNA): TGTGCCAGCAGCTTAGGGACTAGCGGGAGTTCGAACACCGGGGAGCTGTTTTTT. Its protein is CASSLGTSGSSNTGELFF. The chain carries TRBV5-4 and TRBJ2-2; 14 bases align to TRBD2. Germline V gene sequence: CDR1 SGHNT, CDR2 YYREEE (reference sequence). The CDR3 is 18 amino acids. The junction had 3 bases not matched to a gene; V was cut back by 2 bases and J by 0 bases.

The gene calls are TRBV30 and TRBJ1-3; D remains unclear. Germline V lookup: CDR1 GTSNPN, CDR2 SVGIG (reference sequence). This CDR3 comprises 15 residues. Trimming pared 4 bases from V and 3 bases from J, leaving 16 bases between. This chain's CDR3 is CAWNLDNSVGNTIYF. The CDR3 DNA is TGTGCCTGGAACTTAGACAATAGCGTTGGAAACACCATATATTTT.

This clone was counted a single time. The chain carries TRBV11-2 and TRBJ1-1, with D perhaps matching TRBD1 (6 bases). The germline V and J ends were trimmed by 0 bases and 8 bases, with 16 bases remaining between them. Germline CDR1 and CDR2: SGHAT and FQNNGV. The CDR3 has 15 residues. The CDR3 bases are TGTGCCAGCAGCTTAGATCATGGGAGACAGGAAGAAGCTTTCTTT. Translation: CASSLDHGRQEEAFF. The complete variable domain, with remaining parts taken from reference TRBV11-2 and TRBJ1-1, reads EAGVAQSPRYKIIEKRQSVAFWCNPISGHATLYWYQQILGQGPKLLIQFQNNGVVDDSQLPKDRFSAERLKGVDSTLKIQPAKLEDSAVYLCASSLDHGRQEEAFFGQGTRLTVV.

This clone was counted a single time. The rearrangement links TRBV29-1 to TRBJ2-5, with D uncertain. In germline, CDR1 is SQVTM, CDR2 ANQGSEA. The CDR3 sequence is 13 residues long. V dropped 4 bases and J dropped 2 bases, with 11 bases sitting between them. Here the CDR3 reads CSVVIGPQETQYF. The CDR3 region has the DNA TGCAGCGTTGTAATCGGTCCTCAAGAGACCCAGTACTTC. Based on the CDR3 plus reference TRBV29-1 and TRBJ2-5, the full variable domain is SAVISQKPSRDICQRGTSLTIQCQVDSQVTMMFWYRQQPGQSLTLIATANQGSEATYESGFVIDKFPISRPNLTFSTLTVSNMSPEDSSIYLCSVVIGPQETQYFGPGTRLLVL.

The V and J genes are TRBV27 and TRBJ2-4, with a possible D match to TRBD1 (6 bases). Deletions cut 4 bases from V and 2 bases from J, with 15 bases between. CDR3 size: 16 residues. Germline V gives CDR1 MNHEY, CDR2 SMNVEV (reference sequence). CDR3 nucleotides: TGTGCCAGCAGTTACCAACAGGGAAGGACCAAAAACATTCAGTACTTC. Translated, it gives CASSYQQGRTKNIQYF.

The chain uses TRBV29-1 and TRBJ2-5; TRBD1 aligns across 10 bases. CDR1 and CDR2 (germline): SQVTM, ANQGSEA. J gave up 7 bases and V 6 bases, and 5 bases lay outside the gene matches. CDR3 length equals 12 residues. Written as DNA, the CDR3 is TGCAGCGTGACAGGGGGCGGCGGGACCCAGTACTTC. It codes for CSVTGGGGTQYF.

This chain connects TRBV28 to TRBJ1-4, with no clear D. The CDR3 has 14 amino acids. V was shortened by 5 bases and J by 8 bases, with 15 bases between the two germline ends. Germline values: CDR1 MDHEN, CDR2 SYDVKM. The CDR3 loop reads CASSQTRAEEKLFF. The CDR3 coding sequence is TGTGCCAGCAGTCAAACTAGGGCGGAGGAAAAACTGTTTTTT.

The chain recombines TRBV7-2 with TRBJ2-1, with 9 nucleotides matching TRBD2. The germline V gene has CDR1 SGHTA and CDR2 FQGNSA. This CDR3 is 18 amino acids long. Trimming cost V 5 bases and J 1 base; bases outside gene matches: 12. In DNA form, the CDR3 reads TGTGCCAGCAGCAAAAGCTTTCTAGCGGGGCCTTCCTACAATGAGCAGTTCTTC. Translation gives CASSKSFLAGPSYNEQFF.

The rearrangement joins TRBV2 to TRBJ1-1, with D hard to call. This CDR3 region has 11 residues. Germline V gene data show CDR1 as SNHLY and CDR2 as FYNNEI. V gave up 3 bases and J gave up 11 bases, with 10 bases separating them. CDR3 protein: CASSELYRAFF. CDR3 sequence (DNA): TGTGCCAGCAGTGAGCTTTATCGGGCTTTCTTT.

The chain uses TRBV4-3 and TRBJ2-3; 8 positions match TRBD2. Germline-derived CDR1 and CDR2 are LGHNA and YSLEER. Unmatched junction bases numbered 2, after V lost 3 bases and J lost 0 bases. The CDR3 runs 15 residues. CDR3 amino acids: CASSHSGVSTDTQYF. CDR3 nucleotides: TGCGCCAGCAGCCATAGCGGGGTGAGCACAGATACGCAGTATTTT.

The table lists this clone with a few counts. The chain links TRBV30 to TRBJ2-7; 12 bases align to TRBD2. V shed 2 bases, J shed 6 bases, and the junction held 2 bases outside the gene matches. The CDR3 length is 13 residues. Germline V CDR1 and CDR2: GTSNPN, SVGIG (reference sequence). Written as DNA, the CDR3 is TGTGCCTGGAGTCTAGCGGGGGGGACCGAGCAGTACTTC. Encoded protein: CAWSLAGGTEQYF.